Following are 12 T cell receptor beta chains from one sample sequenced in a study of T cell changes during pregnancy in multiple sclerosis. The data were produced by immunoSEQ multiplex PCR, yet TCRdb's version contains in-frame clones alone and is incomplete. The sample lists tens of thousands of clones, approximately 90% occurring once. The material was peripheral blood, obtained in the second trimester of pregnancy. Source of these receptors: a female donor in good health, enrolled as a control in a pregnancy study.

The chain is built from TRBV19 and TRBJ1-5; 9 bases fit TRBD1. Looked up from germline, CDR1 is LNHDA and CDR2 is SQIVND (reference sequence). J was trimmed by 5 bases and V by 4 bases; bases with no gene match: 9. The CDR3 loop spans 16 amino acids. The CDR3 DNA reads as TGTGCCAGTAGTACCCCCGGGACAGGGACCGATCAGCCCCAGCATTTT. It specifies CASSTPGTGTDQPQHF.

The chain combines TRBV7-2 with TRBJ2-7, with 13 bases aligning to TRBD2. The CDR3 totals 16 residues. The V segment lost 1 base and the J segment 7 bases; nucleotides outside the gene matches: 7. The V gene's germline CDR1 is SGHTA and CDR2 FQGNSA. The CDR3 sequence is CASSLGTSGGLGEQYF. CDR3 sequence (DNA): TGTGCCAGCAGCTTAGGGACTAGCGGGGGCCTGGGGGAGCAGTACTTC.

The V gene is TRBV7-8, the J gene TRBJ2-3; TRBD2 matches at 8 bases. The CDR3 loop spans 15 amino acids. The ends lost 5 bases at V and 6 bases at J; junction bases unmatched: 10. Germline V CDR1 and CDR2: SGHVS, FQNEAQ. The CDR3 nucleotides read TGTGCCAGCAGCCCGGGGGGGGCCTGGCCCGATACGCAGTATTTT. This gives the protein CASSPGGAWPDTQYF.

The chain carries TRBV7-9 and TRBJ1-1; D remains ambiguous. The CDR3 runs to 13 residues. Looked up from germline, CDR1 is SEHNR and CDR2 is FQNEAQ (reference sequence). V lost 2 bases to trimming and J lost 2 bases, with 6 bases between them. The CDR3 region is CASSLRANTEAFF. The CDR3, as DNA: TGTGCCAGCAGCTTACGCGCTAACACTGAAGCTTTCTTT.

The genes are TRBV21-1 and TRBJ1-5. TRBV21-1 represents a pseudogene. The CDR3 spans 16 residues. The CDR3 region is CASSKKSRERNQPQHF. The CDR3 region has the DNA TGTGCCAGCAGCAAGAAGAGCCGAGAACGCAATCAGCCCCAGCATTTT.

CDR3 nucleotide sequence: TGCGCCAGCAGCCAAGAAAGGGGGACAGGGAGCTATGGCTACACCTTC. This encodes CASSQERGTGSYGYTF. The rearrangement uses TRBV4-3 and TRBJ1-2; 9 bases match TRBD1. Germline V gene data show CDR1 as LGHNA and CDR2 as YSLEER. V trimming: 0 bases; J trimming: 4 bases; junction bases outside the gene matches: 6. The CDR3 sequence is 16 residues long.

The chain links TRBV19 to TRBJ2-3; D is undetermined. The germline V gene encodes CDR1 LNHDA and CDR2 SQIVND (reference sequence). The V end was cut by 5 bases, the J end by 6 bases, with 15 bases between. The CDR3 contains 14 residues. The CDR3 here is CASSLFFLPDTQYF. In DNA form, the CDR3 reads TGTGCCAGTAGTCTATTCTTTCTCCCCGATACGCAGTATTTT.

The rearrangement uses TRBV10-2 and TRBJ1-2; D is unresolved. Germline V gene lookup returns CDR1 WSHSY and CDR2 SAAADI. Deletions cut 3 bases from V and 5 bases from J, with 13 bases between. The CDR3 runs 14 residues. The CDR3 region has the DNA TGCGCCAGCAGTGAAGCGGCGGGAAGTTATGGCTACACCTTC. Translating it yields CASSEAAGSYGYTF.

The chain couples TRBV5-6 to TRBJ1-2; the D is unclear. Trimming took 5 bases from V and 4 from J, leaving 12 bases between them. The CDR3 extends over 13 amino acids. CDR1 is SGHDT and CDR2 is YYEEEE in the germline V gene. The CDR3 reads CASRARAVYGYTF. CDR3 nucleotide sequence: TGTGCCAGCAGGGCGAGGGCTGTCTATGGCTACACCTTC.

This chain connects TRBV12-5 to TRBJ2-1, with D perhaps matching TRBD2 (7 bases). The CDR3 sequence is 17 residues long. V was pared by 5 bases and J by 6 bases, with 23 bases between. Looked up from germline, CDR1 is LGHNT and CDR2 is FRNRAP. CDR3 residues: CASGPPRRGGPPNEQFF. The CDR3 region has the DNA TGTGCTAGTGGTCCCCCGAGGAGGGGGGGGCCCCCCAATGAGCAGTTCTTC.

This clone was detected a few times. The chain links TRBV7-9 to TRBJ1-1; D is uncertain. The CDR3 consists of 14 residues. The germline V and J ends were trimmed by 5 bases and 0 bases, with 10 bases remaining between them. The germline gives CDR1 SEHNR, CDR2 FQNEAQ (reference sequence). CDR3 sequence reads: CASSRLTVNTEAFF. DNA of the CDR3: TGTGCCAGCAGCCGATTAACGGTGAACACTGAAGCTTTCTTT. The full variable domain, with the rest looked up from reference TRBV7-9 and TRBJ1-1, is DTGVSQNPRHKITKRGQNVTFRCDPISEHNRLYWYRQTLGQGPEFLTYFQNEAQLEKSRLLSDRFSAERPKGSFSTLEIQRTEQGDSAMYLCASSRLTVNTEAFFGQGTRLTVV.

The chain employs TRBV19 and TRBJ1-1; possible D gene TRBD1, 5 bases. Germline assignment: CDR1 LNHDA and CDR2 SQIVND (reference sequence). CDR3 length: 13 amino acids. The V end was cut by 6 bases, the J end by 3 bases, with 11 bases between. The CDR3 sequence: CASSFARDTEAFF. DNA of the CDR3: TGTGCCAGTAGCTTCGCCAGGGACACTGAAGCTTTCTTT.